Given below is one T cell receptor beta chain in context. Antigen unknown. This record belongs to a study of vaccination effects on CD4 cells after COVID-19. Under the ViraFEST assay, PBMC were stimulated with viral peptide pools so that antigen-specific CD4+ T cells expanded. Sequencing was performed afterwards. After roughly ten days in culture, the CD4+ T cells were isolated. None of the vaccinated had previously contracted SARS-CoV-2, and their nucleocapsid antibodies tested negative. Study-wide findings and caveats: Limitations: small convalescent group and missing early post-infection timepoints.

The V end lost 4 bases, the J end lost 3 bases, and 15 bases lay between the germline ends. The CDR3 extends over 16 amino acids. Germline values: CDR1 LNHDA, CDR2 SQIVND (reference sequence). Here immunoSEQ multiplex PCR was the method, and the copy in TCRdb shows in-frame clones only, minus some. The sample comprises about 63,000 clones, around 75% of which are singletons, and about 3.7% rests with the top ten. The receptor was isolated from a human donor who received a COVID-19 vaccine. The gene calls are TRBV19 and TRBJ1-4, with a possible D match to TRBD1 (6 bases). The sample here was CD4+ T cells from PBMCs cultured with HCoV-OC43 spike peptides, taken before COVID-19 vaccination. Subset of the sample: HCoV-OC43 spike overlapping peptide pool stimulation. DNA for the CDR3: TGTGCCAGTAGTAAATACGCAGGGGAAGCTAATGAAAAACTGTTTTTT. Amino acid sequence: CASSKYAGEANEKLFF.